These 2 T cell receptor beta chains originate from one sample sequenced in a study of shared clonotypes between healthy human individuals. Sequenced by immunoSEQ multiplex PCR; TCRdb stores in-frame clones only, minus some. The data show roughly 1,600,000 clones, with roughly 98.5% seen just once and 0.36% held by the top ten. Sequenced sample: naive CD4+ T cells sorted from blood. Sample subset: CD45RA+ positively selected. The receptors stem from a man younger than 45 in good health.

This clone occurred once. The chain employs TRBV7-8 and TRBJ2-1, with D hard to call. V lost 1 base, J lost 4 bases, and 11 bases lay in between. This CDR3 has 15 residues. The germline V gene has CDR1 SGHVS and CDR2 FQNEAQ. DNA for the CDR3: TGTGCCAGCAGCTTAGAGGGCAGGTTTTACAATGAGCAGTTCTTC. Protein: CASSLEGRFYNEQFF.

The rearrangement links TRBV5-4 to TRBJ1-5; perhaps TRBD1 as D (5 bases). With 0 bases removed from V and 1 base from J, the gap between germline ends came to 23 bases. This CDR3 is built from 20 residues. Germline CDR1 is SGHNT and CDR2 is YYREEE (reference sequence). CDR3 region: CASSLALERGQGGSNQPQHF. The CDR3, as DNA: TGTGCCAGCAGCTTGGCCTTGGAGAGGGGTCAAGGAGGGAGCAATCAGCCCCAGCATTTT.